A selection of T cell receptor beta chains follows, all from one sample in a study of blood T cell repertoires in COVID-19. Only in-frame clones appear in the TCRdb table, and some are missing; sequencing was by immunoSEQ multiplex PCR. The sample lists about 120,000 clones, over 80% seen once, with 0.8% to 0.9% in the top ten. Sequenced sample: peripheral blood. The receptors originated from a woman aged 65 to 85 with acute or convalescent COVID-19. Both conserved end residues are part of each CDR3. The D gene is left open where the match is weak. A row's size may be missing; if present it is once, few, many or a size class.

d_call clone_size j_call v_call cdr3_length cdr3_aa cdr3_nt
NA NA TRBJ2-2 TRBV10-3 13 CASRRPNTGELFF TGTGCCTCCCGGAGACCGAACACCGGGGAGCTGTTTTTT
TRBD1 NA TRBJ1-4 TRBV6-1 16 CASSGNRGSKNEKLFF TGTGCCAGCAGTGGTAACAGGGGTAGCAAAAATGAAAAACTGTTTTTT
TRBD2 few TRBJ2-7 TRBV28 14 CASSFPAGGYEQYF TGTGCCAGCAGTTTCCCAGCGGGAGGTTACGAGCAGTACTTC
TRBD1 NA TRBJ1-2 TRBV6-2/TRBV6-3 16 CASSYPFGQGARGYTF TGTGCCAGCAGTTACCCCTTTGGACAGGGGGCGCGTGGCTACACCTTC
NA NA TRBJ1-1 TRBV14 16 CASSQDPGGRNTEAFF TGTGCCAGCAGCCAAGATCCGGGGGGGAGGAACACTGAAGCTTTCTTT
NA once TRBJ2-2 TRBV24-1 13 CATSDFLAGELFF TGTGCCACCAGTGATTTCCTAGCCGGGGAGCTGTTTTTT
TRBD1 NA TRBJ2-3 TRBV7-8 17 CASSPVGGQGLTDTQYF TGTGCCAGCAGCCCAGTGGGAGGACAGGGCCTTACAGATACGCAGTATTTT
NA NA TRBJ1-2 TRBV19 14 CASRGGNLNYGYTF TGTGCCAGTAGGGGCGGGAACCTAAACTATGGCTACACCTTC
NA NA TRBJ1-5 TRBV12-5 16 CASGPPMTNSNQPQHF TGTGCTAGTGGTCCTCCGATGACAAATAGCAATCAGCCCCAGCATTTT
TRBD2 few TRBJ2-1 TRBV12-5 15 CASGLDRSARGEQFF TGTGCTAGTGGTTTGGACAGGAGTGCGCGGGGGGAGCAGTTCTTC
TRBD1 few TRBJ1-1 TRBV5-1 14 CASSFAGQGTEAFF TGCGCCAGCAGCTTCGCGGGACAGGGGACTGAAGCTTTCTTT
NA NA TRBJ1-5 TRBV27 13 CASSLVTGQPQHF TGTGCCAGCAGTTTGGTCACAGGTCAGCCCCAGCATTTT
NA NA TRBJ1-6 TRBV30 15 CAWGLDSSYNSPLHF TGTGCCTGGGGACTCGACAGCTCCTATAATTCACCCCTCCACTTT
NA NA TRBJ2-7 TRBV3-1/TRBV3-2 13 CASSQVRGVEQYF TGTGCCAGCAGCCAAGTACGCGGGGTAGAGCAGTACTTC
NA NA TRBJ1-1 TRBV5-1 13 CASSWGENTEAFF TGCGCCAGCAGTTGGGGAGAGAACACTGAAGCTTTCTTT
TRBD1 NA TRBJ1-2 TRBV28 13 CASSTGQWSDYTF TGTGCCAGCAGTACGGGACAGTGGTCCGACTACACCTTC
NA NA TRBJ2-7 TRBV5-4 14 CASSLPTGLGEQYF TGTGCCAGCAGCTTGCCGACAGGCCTCGGAGAGCAGTACTTC
TRBD1 once TRBJ1-1 TRBV5-1 14 CASSSTGGNTEAFF TGCGCCAGCAGCTCCACAGGGGGGAACACTGAAGCTTTCTTT
NA NA TRBJ2-7 TRBV10-1 13 CASSHGQTGEQYF TGCGCCAGCAGCCACGGACAGACCGGCGAGCAGTACTTC
NA NA TRBJ1-2 TRBV3-1/TRBV3-2 14 CASSQSVLDYGYTF TGTGCCAGCAGCCAGTCGGTCCTTGACTATGGCTACACCTTC
NA NA TRBJ2-7 TRBV13 13 CASSLEGGHEQYF TGTGCCAGCAGCTTAGAAGGGGGACACGAGCAGTACTTC
TRBD1 NA TRBJ2-3 TRBV3-1/TRBV3-2 15 CASSFRQGATDTQYF TGTGCCAGCAGCTTCCGACAGGGGGCCACAGATACGCAGTATTTT
NA NA TRBJ2-3 TRBV6-2/TRBV6-3 15 CASSGADLFSDTQYF TGTGCCAGCAGCGGAGCGGATTTGTTCTCAGATACGCAGTATTTT
NA NA TRBJ2-3 TRBV5-1 13 CASSLELALTQYF TGCGCCAGCAGCTTGGAACTAGCTCTAACGCAGTATTTT
TRBD1 NA TRBJ1-6 TRBV11-2 13 CASSLDGTGPLHF TGTGCCAGCAGCTTAGATGGGACAGGGCCCCTCCACTTT
NA NA TRBJ1-6 TRBV18 13 CASSPGAGSPLHF TGTGCCAGCTCACCGGGGGCAGGGTCACCCCTCCACTTT
TRBD2 NA TRBJ2-3 TRBV11-2 16 CASSFRGLAGTDTQYF TGTGCCAGCAGCTTCCGGGGACTAGCGGGCACAGATACGCAGTATTTT
NA once TRBJ1-1 TRBV9 13 CASSVLGDTEAFF TGTGCCAGCAGCGTACTAGGGGACACTGAAGCTTTCTTT
NA NA TRBJ2-1 TRBV2 14 CASREEGVTMKQFF TGTGCCAGCAGAGAAGAGGGGGTTACAATGAAGCAGTTCTTC
NA NA TRBJ2-5 TRBV6-4 13 CASSGSHLGTQYF TGTGCCAGCAGTGGGAGCCACCTCGGGACCCAGTACTTC
NA NA TRBJ1-3 TRBV27 15 CASSLAGGTGNTIYF TGTGCCAGCAGTTTAGCCGGGGGTACTGGAAACACCATATATTTT